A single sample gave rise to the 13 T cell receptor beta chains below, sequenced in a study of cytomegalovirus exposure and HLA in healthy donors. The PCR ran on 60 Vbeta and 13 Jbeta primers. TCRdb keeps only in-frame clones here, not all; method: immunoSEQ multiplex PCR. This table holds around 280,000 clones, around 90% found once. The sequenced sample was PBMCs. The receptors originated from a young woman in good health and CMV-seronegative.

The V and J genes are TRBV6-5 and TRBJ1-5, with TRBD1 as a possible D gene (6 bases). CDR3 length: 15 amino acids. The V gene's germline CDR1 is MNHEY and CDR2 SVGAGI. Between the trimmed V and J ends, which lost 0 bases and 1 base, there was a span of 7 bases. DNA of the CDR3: TGTGCCAGCAGTTACTCCAGGGGAAGCAATCAGCCCCAGCATTTT. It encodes CASSYSRGSNQPQHF.

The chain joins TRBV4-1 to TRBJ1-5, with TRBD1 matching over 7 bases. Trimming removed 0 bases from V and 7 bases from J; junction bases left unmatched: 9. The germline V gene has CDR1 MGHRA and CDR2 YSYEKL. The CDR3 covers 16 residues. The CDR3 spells CASSQEGGTRGQPQHF. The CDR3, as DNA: TGCGCCAGCAGCCAAGAAGGGGGCACCCGGGGGCAGCCCCAGCATTTT.

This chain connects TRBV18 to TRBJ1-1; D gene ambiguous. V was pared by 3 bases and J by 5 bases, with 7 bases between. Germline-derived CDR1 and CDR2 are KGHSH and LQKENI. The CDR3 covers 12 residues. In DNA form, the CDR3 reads TGTGCCAGCTCACCGACTGAGACTGAAGCTTTCTTT. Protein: CASSPTETEAFF.

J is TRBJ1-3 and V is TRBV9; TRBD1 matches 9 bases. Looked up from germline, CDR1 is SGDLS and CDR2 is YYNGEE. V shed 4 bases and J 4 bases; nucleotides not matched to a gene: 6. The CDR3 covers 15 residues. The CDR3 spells CASSPRQGEGNTIYF. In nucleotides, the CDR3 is TGTGCCAGCAGCCCACGACAGGGGGAAGGAAACACCATATATTTT.

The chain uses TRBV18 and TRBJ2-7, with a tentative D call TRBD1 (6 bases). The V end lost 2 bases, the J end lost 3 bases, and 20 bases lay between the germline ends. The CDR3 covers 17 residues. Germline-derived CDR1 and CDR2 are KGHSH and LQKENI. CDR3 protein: CASSPIERTDSLYEQYF. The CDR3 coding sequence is TGTGCCAGCTCACCAATTGAACGGACAGATTCCCTCTACGAGCAGTACTTC.

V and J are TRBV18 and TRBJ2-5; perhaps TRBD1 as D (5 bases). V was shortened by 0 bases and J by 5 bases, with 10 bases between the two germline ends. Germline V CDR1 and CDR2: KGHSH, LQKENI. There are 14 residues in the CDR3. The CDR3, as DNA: TGTGCCAGCTCACCACCGTCAGGGCGGGAGACCCAGTACTTC. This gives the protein CASSPPSGRETQYF.

The CDR3 spells CASSFPNGQGGSYEQYF. The CDR3 coding sequence is TGTGCCAGCAGCTTCCCCAACGGACAGGGAGGCTCCTACGAGCAGTACTTC. The V and J genes are TRBV7-4 and TRBJ2-7; 8 bases match TRBD1. CDR1 is SGHVT and CDR2 is SQSDAQ in the germline V gene. V lost 3 bases to trimming and J lost 0 bases; unmatched junction nucleotides: 10. The CDR3 length is 17 residues.

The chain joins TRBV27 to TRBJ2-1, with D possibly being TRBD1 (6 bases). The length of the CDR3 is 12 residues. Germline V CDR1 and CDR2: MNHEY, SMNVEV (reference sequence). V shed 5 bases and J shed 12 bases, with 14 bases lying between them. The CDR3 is CASSPGVSGQFF. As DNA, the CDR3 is TGTGCCAGCAGTCCAGGGGTAAGCGGGCAGTTCTTC.

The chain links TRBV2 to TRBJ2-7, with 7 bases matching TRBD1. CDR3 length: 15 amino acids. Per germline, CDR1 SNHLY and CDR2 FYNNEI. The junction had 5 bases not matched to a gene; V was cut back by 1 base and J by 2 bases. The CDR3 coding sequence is TGTGCCAGCAGTGAAGTGACAGGGAGTGCCTACGAGCAGTACTTC. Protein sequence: CASSEVTGSAYEQYF.

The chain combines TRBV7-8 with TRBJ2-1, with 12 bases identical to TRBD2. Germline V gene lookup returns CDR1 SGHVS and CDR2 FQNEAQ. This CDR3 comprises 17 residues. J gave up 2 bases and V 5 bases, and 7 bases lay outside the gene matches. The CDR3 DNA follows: TGTGCCAGCAGCCTGACACTAGCGGGGGGCACCTACAATGAGCAGTTCTTC. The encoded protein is CASSLTLAGGTYNEQFF.

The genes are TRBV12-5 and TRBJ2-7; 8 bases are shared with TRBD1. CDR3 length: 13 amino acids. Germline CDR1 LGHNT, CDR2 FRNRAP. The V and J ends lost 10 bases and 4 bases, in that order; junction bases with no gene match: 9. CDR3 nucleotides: TGTGCTAATATGACAGGGGACTGTTACGAGCAGTACTTC. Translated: CANMTGDCYEQYF.

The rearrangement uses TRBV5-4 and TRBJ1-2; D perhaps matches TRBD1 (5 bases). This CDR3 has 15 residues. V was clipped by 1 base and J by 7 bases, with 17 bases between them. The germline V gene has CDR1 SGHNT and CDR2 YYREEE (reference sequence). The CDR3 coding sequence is TGTGCCAGCAGCTTGTGGGGCCGGGGACTCGTTGGCTACACCTTC. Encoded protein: CASSLWGRGLVGYTF.

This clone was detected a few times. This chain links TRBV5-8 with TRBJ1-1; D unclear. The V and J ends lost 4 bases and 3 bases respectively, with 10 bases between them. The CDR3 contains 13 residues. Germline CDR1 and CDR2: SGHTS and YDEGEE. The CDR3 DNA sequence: TGTGCCAGCAGCGTGAGCGATTACACTGAAGCTTTCTTT. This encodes CASSVSDYTEAFF.